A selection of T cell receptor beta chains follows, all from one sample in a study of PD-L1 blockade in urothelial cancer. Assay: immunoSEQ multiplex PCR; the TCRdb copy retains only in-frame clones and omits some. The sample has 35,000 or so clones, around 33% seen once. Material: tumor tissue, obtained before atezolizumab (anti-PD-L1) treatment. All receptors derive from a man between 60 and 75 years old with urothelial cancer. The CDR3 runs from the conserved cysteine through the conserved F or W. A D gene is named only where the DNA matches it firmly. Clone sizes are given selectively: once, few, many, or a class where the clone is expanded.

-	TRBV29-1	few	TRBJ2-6	TGCAGCGTTGAAAACGCCAACTCTGGGGCCAACGTCCTGACTTTC	CSVENANSGANVLTF
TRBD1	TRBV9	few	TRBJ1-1	TGTGCCAGCACCCCCGGACAGGGGCCAAACACTGAAGCTTTCTTT	CASTPGQGPNTEAFF
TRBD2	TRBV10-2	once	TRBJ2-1	TGCGCCAGCAGATCTCCGACTAGCGGGGGGGCCAATGAGCAGTTCTTC	CASRSPTSGGANEQFF
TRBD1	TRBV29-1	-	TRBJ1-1	TGCAGCGTTGTTAAGGGGGCCACTGAAGCTTTCTTT	CSVVKGATEAFF
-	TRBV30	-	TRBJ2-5	TGTGCCTGGAGTGTGGGCCTGGGGGCCCAGTACTTC	CAWSVGLGAQYF
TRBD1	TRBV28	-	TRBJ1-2	TGTGCCAGTAAGACAGGGACAGGGGTTACTGGCTACACCTTC	CASKTGTGVTGYTF
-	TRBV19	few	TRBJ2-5	TGTGCCAGTAGTATAGTAGGATCGGGGCAGACCCAGTACTTC	CASSIVGSGQTQYF
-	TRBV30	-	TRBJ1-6	TGTGCCTGGACGCAGGGTTATAATTCACCCCTCCACTTT	CAWTQGYNSPLHF
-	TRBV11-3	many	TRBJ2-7	TGTGCCAGCAGCTTACAACCAGCTTCCTACGAGCAGTACTTC	CASSLQPASYEQYF
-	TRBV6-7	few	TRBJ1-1	TGTGCCAGCAGACAGGCTGCTGAAGCTTTCTTT	CASRQAAEAFF
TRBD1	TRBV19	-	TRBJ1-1	TGTGCCAGTAGTATCGACAGGGACTTGGGAGCTTTCTTT	CASSIDRDLGAFF
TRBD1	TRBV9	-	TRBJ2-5	TGTGCCAGCAGCGTACAGGGGGCAGGCGAGACCCAGTACTTC	CASSVQGAGETQYF
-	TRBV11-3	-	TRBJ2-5	TGTGCCAGCAGCTTGGCGGGGTACGTGGGCCTAGAGACCCAGTACTTC	CASSLAGYVGLETQYF
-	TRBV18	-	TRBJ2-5	TGTGCCAGCTCCCGTCTCACAGGGAATGGGGAGACCCAGTACTTC	CASSRLTGNGETQYF
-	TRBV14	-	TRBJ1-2	TGTGCCAGCAGCCAAGATTCCAGGGGTCATGGCTACACCTTC	CASSQDSRGHGYTF
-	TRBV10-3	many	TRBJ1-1	TGTGCCATCAGTGAGCCCGCCGGGGTCAACACTGAAGCTTTCTTT	CAISEPAGVNTEAFF
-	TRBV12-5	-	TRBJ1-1	TGTGCTAGTGGCCTTGTCACTGAAGCTTTCTTT	CASGLVTEAFF
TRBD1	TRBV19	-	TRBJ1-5	TGTGCCAGTAGAGACAGGGGCCAGCCCCAGCATTTT	CASRDRGQPQHF
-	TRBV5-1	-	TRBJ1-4	TGCGCCAGCAGCCAAGGGGGGTACAATGAAAAACTGTTTTTT	CASSQGGYNEKLFF
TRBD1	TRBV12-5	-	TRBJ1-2	TGTGCTAGTGGCTACCCTCCGGGACAGGGCCAGGATGGCTACACCTTC	CASGYPPGQGQDGYTF
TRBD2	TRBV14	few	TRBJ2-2	TGTGCCAGCAGCTCTCTAGCGGCGAACACCGGGGAGCTGTTTTTT	CASSSLAANTGELFF
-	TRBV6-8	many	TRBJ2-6	TGTGCCAGCAGTGTGGACCATTCTGGGGCCAACGTCCTGACTTTC	CASSVDHSGANVLTF
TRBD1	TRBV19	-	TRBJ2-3	TGTACCAGTACCCTTCCAGGGGGAGATACGCAGTATTTT	CTSTLPGGDTQYF
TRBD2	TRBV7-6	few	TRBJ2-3	TGTGCCAGCAGCAAAGGCACTGGACTAGCAGGTACAGATACGCAGTATTTT	CASSKGTGLAGTDTQYF
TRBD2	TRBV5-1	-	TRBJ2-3	TGCGCCAGCAGCTTTCTCGGCACTAGCGGGAGCAGGACGAGAACAGATACGCAGTATTTT	CASSFLGTSGSRTRTDTQYF
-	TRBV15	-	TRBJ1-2	TGTGCCACCAGCAGGGCATCGGGGCGACACTATGGCTACACCTTC	CATSRASGRHYGYTF
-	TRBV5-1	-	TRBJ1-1	TGCGCCAGCAGCTTGGCCGATGGGAACACTGAAGCTTTCTTT	CASSLADGNTEAFF
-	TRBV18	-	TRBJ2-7	TGTGCCAGCTCACCACCGGGTCAGCCCTACGAGCAGTACTTC	CASSPPGQPYEQYF
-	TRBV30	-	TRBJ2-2	TGTGCCTGGAATCAGAGGGGGGAGCTGTTTTTT	CAWNQRGELFF
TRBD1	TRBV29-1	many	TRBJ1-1	TGCAGCGTGTTGGGACAGGGGGCGATGGGTGGTTTCTTT	CSVLGQGAMGGFF
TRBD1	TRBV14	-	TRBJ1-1	TGTGCCAGCAGTCGGGACAGGGGATCGATTAGGACTGAAGCTTTCTTT	CASSRDRGSIRTEAFF
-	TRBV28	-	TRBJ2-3	TGTGCCAGCAGTTTCCAACTAGCCGACACAGATACGCAGTATTTT	CASSFQLADTDTQYF
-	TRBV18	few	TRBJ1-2	TGTGCCAGCTCACCACCGGGAGGAGAAAGAGGCTACACCTTC	CASSPPGGERGYTF
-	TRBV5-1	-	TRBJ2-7	TGCGCCAGCAGCTTGGGGCAATTGTCCTACGAGCAGTACTTC	CASSLGQLSYEQYF
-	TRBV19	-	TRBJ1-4	TGTGCCAGTAAATTCTTGGGTGATAATGAAAAACTGTTTTTT	CASKFLGDNEKLFF
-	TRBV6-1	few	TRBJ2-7	TGTGCCATCAGTGAAGGGCGGGGTTACGAGCAGTACTTC	CAISEGRGYEQYF
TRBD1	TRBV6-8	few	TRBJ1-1	TGTGCCATCATGGGACAGGGGAACACTGAAGCTTTCTTT	CAIMGQGNTEAFF
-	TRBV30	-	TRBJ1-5	TGTGCCTGGAGTGGTTATAGAAGCAATCAGCCCCAGCATTTT	CAWSGYRSNQPQHF
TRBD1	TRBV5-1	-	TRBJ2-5	TGCGCCAGCAGCGAGGGACAGAGTCAAGAGACCCAGTACTTC	CASSEGQSQETQYF
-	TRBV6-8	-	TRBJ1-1	TGTGCCAGCAGTTCTAGCATGAACACTGAAGCTTTCTTT	CASSSSMNTEAFF
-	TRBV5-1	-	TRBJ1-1	TGCGCCAGCAGCTTAAGGGGGGAGGGCACTGAAGCTTTCTTT	CASSLRGEGTEAFF
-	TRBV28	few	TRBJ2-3	TGTGCCAGCAGTTTCCAGCGGTCCTTTAGCACAGATACGCAGTATTTT	CASSFQRSFSTDTQYF
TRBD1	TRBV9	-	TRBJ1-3	TGTGCCAGCAGCGCTGCGACAGGGGGCCACACCATATATTTT	CASSAATGGHTIYF
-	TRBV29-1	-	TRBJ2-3	TGCAGCGTTTTTATAACGGGCAAAGGCACAGATACGCAGTATTTT	CSVFITGKGTDTQYF
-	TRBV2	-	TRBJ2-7	TGTGCCAGCAGTACCTCTGGGAAGCGTAACTACGAGCAGTACTTC	CASSTSGKRNYEQYF
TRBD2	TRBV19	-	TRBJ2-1	TGTGCCAGTAGTATAGCTAGCGGGAGTATTACTGGCAATGAGCAGTTCTTC	CASSIASGSITGNEQFF
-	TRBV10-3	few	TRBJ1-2	TGTGCCATCAGTGATCAGGGAATTAATGGCTACACCTTC	CAISDQGINGYTF
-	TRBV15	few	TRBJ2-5	TGTGCCACCAGCAGAGATCTGGGGGGCAAGGAGACCCAGTACTTC	CATSRDLGGKETQYF